This TCR beta chain was found in a study of human T cells and chemical hapten exposure. Across the whole study: Patients, predominantly female, presented with alopecia areata, totalis or universalis. Broader study findings: Expanded TCRs clustered into significantly more large CDR3 similarity groups than controls, the analysis revealed. Sensitizing with DPC caused no change in TCRs above 1 in 1000 frequency.

This clonotype was seen only a few times. Antigen unknown. Time point specified: patch test 1, 2 weeks after DPC sensitization. Documented treatment: therapeutic diphenylcyclopropenone sensitization with weekly scalp DPC. This CDR3 has 13 residues. The V and J ends lost 7 bases and 13 bases respectively, with 19 bases between them. From germline, CDR1 is LNHDA and CDR2 SQIVND (reference sequence). The study used a library that attached unique molecular identifiers to individual cDNA molecules. Each CDR3 protein is one row after TCRdb ran MiXCR on the RACE reads. The sample includes approximately 73,000 distinct CDR3 sequences, 10% of them seen just once.

The material sequenced was whole blood, taken in connection with sensitization to the hapten diphenylcyclopropenone (DPC). V gene TRBV19 combines with J gene TRBJ1-4; no reliable D call. This receptor was taken from a woman aged 50 to 60 with alopecia areata. Some clones in this sample may be carry-over from other donors' samples. The CDR3: CASTPGPAGALFF. The CDR3 DNA reads as TGTGCCAGTACCCCCGGGCCGGCGGGAGCACTGTTTTTT.